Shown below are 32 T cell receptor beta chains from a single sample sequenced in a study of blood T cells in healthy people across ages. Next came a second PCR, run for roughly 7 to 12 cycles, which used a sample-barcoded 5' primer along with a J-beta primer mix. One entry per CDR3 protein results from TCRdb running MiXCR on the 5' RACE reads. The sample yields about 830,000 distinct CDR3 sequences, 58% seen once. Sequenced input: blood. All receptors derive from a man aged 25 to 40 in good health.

The CDR3 DNA follows: TGTGCCAGCAGCGTAGCCCCGGGAGTGGAGACCCAGTACTTC. Its translation is CASSVAPGVETQYF. The chain has TRBV9 and TRBJ2-5, with D possibly TRBD2 on 6 matching bases. Trimming cost V 0 bases and J 5 bases, with 11 bases left between them. CDR1 and CDR2 from the germline V gene are SGDLS and YYNGEE. CDR3 length: 14 residues. The full variable domain, rest sourced from reference TRBV9 and TRBJ2-5, is DSGVTQTPKHLITATGQRVTLRCSPRSGDLSVYWYQQSLDQGLQFLIQYYNGEERAKGNILERFSAQQFPDLHSELNLSSLELGDSALYFCASSVAPGVETQYFGPGTRLLVL.

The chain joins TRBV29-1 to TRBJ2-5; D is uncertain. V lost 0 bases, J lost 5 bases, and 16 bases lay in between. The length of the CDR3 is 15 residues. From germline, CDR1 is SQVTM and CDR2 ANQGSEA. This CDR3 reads CSVEDLSRVGETQYF. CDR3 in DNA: TGCAGCGTTGAAGATCTTAGTAGAGTTGGGGAGACCCAGTACTTC.

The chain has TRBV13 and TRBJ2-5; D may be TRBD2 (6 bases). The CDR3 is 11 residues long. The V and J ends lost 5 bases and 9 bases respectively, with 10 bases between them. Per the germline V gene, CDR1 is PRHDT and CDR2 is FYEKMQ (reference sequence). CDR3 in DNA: TGTGCCAGCAGCACCTCGGGGGCCCAGTACTTC. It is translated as CASSTSGAQYF.

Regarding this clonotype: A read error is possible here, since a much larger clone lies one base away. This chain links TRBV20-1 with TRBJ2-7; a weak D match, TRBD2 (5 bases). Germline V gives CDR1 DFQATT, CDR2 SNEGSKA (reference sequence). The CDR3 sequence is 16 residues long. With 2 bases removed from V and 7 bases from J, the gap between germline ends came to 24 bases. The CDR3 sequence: CSARSGVRAIYNEQYF. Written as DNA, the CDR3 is TGCAGTGCTAGATCGGGTGTGCGGGCGATCTACAATGAGCAGTACTTC.

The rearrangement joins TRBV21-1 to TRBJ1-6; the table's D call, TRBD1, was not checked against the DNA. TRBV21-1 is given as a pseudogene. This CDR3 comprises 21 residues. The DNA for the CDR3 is TGTGCCAGCAGCAAAACGGGGCGGAAGGACAGGGGAAGCTCCTATAATTCACCCCTCCACTTT. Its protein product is CASSKTGRKDRGSSYNSPLHF.

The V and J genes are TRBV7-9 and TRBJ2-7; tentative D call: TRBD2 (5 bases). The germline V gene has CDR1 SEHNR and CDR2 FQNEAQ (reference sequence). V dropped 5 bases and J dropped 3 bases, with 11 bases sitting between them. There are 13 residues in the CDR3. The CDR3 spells CASSKTTDYEQYF. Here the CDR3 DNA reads TGTGCCAGCAGCAAGACTACCGACTACGAGCAGTACTTC.

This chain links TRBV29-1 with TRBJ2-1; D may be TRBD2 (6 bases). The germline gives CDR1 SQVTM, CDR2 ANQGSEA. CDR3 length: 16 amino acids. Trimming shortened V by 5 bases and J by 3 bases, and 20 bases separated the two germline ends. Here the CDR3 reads CSVFAGRLSDYNEQFF. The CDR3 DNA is TGCAGCGTTTTTGCGGGAAGGTTATCGGACTACAATGAGCAGTTCTTC.

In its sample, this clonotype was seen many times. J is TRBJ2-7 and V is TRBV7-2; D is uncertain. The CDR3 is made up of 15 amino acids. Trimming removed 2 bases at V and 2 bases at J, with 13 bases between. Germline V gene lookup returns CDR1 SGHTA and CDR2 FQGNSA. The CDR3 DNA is TGTGCCAGCAGCTTATCATCTCAGGTCCCCTACGAGCAGTACTTC. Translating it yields CASSLSSQVPYEQYF. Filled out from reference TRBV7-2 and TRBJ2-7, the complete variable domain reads GAGVSQSPSNKVTEKGKDVELRCDPISGHTALYWYRQSLGQGLEFLIYFQGNSAPDKSGLPSDRFSAERTGGSVSTLTIQRTQQEDSAVYLCASSLSSQVPYEQYFGPGTRLTVT.

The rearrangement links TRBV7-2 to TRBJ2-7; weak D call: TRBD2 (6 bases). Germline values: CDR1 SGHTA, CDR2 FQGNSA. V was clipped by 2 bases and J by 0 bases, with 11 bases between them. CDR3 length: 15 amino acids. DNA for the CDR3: TGTGCCAGCAGCTTAAGGAGGGCTAGCTCCTACGAGCAGTACTTC. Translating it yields CASSLRRASSYEQYF.

CDR3 residues: CASSFGESAQYF. CDR3 coding DNA: TGTGCCAGCAGCTTCGGAGAGAGTGCCCAGTACTTC. The chain has TRBV7-2 and TRBJ2-7; the D is unclear. From germline, CDR1 is SGHTA and CDR2 FQGNSA. The CDR3 covers 12 residues. V gave up 3 bases and J gave up 10 bases, with 13 bases separating them.

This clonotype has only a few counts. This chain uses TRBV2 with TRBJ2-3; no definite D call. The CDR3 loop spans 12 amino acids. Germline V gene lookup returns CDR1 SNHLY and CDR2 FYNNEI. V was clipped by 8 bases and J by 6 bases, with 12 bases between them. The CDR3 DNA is TGTGCCAGCGGAGACGGTTGGGATACGCAGTATTTT. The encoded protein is CASGDGWDTQYF.

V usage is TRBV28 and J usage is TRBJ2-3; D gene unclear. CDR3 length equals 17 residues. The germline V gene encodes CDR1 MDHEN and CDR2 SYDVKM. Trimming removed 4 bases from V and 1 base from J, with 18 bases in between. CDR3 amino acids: CASSYFSVRARTDTQYF. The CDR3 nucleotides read TGTGCCAGCAGTTACTTCTCTGTTAGGGCACGCACAGATACGCAGTATTTT.

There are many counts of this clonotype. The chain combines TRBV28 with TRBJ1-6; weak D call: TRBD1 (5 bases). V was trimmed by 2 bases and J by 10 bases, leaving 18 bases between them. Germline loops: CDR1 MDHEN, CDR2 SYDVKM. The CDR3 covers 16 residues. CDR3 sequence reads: CASSLTPTGVDSPLHF. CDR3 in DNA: TGTGCCAGCAGTTTAACCCCCACGGGGGTAGACTCACCCCTCCACTTT.

The CDR3 loop is CASSVGFSTRGEQYF. CDR3 DNA sequence: TGTGCCAGCAGCGTAGGCTTCTCTACCCGGGGCGAGCAGTACTTC. The chain joins TRBV9 to TRBJ2-7; D is perhaps TRBD2 (5 bases). The CDR3 is made up of 15 amino acids. Germline values: CDR1 SGDLS, CDR2 YYNGEE. The ends were cut back, 0 bases at V and 6 bases at J, with 16 bases in the middle. The whole variable domain, remainder taken from reference TRBV9 and TRBJ2-7, is DSGVTQTPKHLITATGQRVTLRCSPRSGDLSVYWYQQSLDQGLQFLIQYYNGEERAKGNILERFSAQQFPDLHSELNLSSLELGDSALYFCASSVGFSTRGEQYFGPGTRLTVT.

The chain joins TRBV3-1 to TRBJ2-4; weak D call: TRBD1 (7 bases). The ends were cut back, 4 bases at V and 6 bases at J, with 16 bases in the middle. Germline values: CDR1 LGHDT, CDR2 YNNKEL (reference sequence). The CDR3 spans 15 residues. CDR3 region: CASSLTRQGLNIQYF. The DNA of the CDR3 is TGTGCCAGCAGCCTAACGAGACAGGGACTAAACATTCAGTACTTC. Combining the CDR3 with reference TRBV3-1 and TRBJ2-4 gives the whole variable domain DTAVSQTPKYLVTQMGNDKSIKCEQNLGHDTMYWYKQDSKKFLKIMFSYNNKELIINETVPNRFSPKSPDKAHLNLHINSLELGDSAVYFCASSLTRQGLNIQYFGAGTRLSVL.

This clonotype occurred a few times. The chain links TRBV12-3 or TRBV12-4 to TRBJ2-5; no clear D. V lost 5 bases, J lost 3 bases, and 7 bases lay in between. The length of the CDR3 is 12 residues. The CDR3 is CASSPKEETQYF. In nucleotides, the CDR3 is TGTGCCAGCAGTCCCAAAGAAGAGACCCAGTACTTC.

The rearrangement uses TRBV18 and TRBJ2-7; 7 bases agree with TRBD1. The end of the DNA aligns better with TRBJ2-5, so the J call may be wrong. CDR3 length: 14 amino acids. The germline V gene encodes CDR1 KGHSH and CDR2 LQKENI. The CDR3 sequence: CASSPRGNKETQYF. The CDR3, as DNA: TGTGCCAGCTCACCCAGGGGGAATAAAGAGACCCAGTACTTC.

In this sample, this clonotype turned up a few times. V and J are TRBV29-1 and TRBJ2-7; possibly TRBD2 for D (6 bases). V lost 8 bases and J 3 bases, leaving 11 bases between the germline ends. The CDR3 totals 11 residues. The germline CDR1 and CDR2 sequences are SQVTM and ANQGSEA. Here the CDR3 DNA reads TGCAGCTGGGGGGACTTCTACGAGCAGTACTTC. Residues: CSWGDFYEQYF.

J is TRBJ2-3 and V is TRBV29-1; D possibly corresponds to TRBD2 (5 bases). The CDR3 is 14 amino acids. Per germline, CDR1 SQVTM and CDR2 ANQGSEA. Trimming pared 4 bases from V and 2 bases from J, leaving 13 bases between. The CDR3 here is CSVARVVATDTQYF. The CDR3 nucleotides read TGCAGCGTTGCGAGGGTAGTCGCCACAGATACGCAGTATTTT.

The CDR3 DNA sequence: TGTGCCAGCAGCCAAGCCCAACCATGGTGGCAGTTCTTC. The encoded protein is CASSQAQPWWQFF. The chain recombines TRBV7-9 with TRBJ2-1; D is ambiguous. Germline CDR1 SEHNR, CDR2 FQNEAQ (reference sequence). The CDR3 runs to 13 residues. V lost 5 bases to trimming and J lost 12 bases, with 17 bases between them.

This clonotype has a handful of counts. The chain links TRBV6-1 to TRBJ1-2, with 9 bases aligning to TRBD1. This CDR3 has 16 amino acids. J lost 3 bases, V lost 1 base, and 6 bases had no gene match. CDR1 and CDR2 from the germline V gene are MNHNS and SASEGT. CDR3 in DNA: TGTGCCAGCAGTGAAGACGCAGGACAGGGGTACTATGGCTACACCTTC. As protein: CASSEDAGQGYYGYTF.

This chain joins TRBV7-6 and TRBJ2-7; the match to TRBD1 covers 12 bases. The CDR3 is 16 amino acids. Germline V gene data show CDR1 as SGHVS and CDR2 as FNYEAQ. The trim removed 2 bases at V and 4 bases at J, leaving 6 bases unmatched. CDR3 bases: TGTGCCAGCAGCTTATTCGGGACAGGGGGCGAGTACGAGCAGTACTTC. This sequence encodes CASSLFGTGGEYEQYF.

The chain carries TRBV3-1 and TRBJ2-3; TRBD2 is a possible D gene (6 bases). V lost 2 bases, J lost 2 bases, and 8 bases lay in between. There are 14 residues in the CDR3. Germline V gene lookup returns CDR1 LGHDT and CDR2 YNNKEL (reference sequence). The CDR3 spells CASSQIADTDTQYF. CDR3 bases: TGTGCCAGCAGCCAAATAGCGGACACAGATACGCAGTATTTT.

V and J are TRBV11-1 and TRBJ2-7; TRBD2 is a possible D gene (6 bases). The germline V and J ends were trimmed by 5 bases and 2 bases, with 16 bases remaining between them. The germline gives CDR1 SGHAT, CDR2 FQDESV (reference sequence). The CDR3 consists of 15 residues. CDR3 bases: TGTGCCAGCAGCCTGGGGGGTCGGCGGACCTACGAGCAGTACTTC. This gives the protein CASSLGGRRTYEQYF.

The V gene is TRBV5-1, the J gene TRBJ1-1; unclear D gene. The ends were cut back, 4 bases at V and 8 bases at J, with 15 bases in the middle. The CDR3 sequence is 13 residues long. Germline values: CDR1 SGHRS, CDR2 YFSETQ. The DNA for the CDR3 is TGCGCCAGCAGCGCCCAGGCGTTCGGAGAAGCTTTCTTT. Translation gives CASSAQAFGEAFF.

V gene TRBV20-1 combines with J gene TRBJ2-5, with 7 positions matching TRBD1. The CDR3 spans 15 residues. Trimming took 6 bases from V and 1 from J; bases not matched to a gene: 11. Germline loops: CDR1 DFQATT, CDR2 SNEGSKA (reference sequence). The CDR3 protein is CSAPLPGGRQETQYF. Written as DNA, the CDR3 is TGCAGTGCCCCTCTGCCAGGGGGACGCCAAGAGACCCAGTACTTC.

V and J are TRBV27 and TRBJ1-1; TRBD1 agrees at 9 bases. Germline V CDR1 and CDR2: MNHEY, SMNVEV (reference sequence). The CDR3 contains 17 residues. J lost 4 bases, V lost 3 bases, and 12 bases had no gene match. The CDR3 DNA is TGTGCCAGCAGTTTGGGGACAGGGTATGGTAGAAGCACTGAAGCTTTCTTT. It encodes CASSLGTGYGRSTEAFF.

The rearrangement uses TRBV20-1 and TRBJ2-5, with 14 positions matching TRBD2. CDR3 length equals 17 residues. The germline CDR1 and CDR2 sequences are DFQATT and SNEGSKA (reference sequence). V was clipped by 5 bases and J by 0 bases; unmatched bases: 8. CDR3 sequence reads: CSASGLAGVGNQETQYF. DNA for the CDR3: TGCAGTGCTTCGGGACTAGCGGGAGTAGGGAACCAAGAGACCCAGTACTTC.

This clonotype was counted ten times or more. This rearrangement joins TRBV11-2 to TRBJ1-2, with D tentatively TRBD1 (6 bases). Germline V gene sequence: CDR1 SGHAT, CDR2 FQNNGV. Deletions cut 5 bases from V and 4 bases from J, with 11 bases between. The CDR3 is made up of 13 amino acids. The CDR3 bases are TGTGCCAGCAGCCCCGGGACATTCTATGGCTACACCTTC. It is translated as CASSPGTFYGYTF.

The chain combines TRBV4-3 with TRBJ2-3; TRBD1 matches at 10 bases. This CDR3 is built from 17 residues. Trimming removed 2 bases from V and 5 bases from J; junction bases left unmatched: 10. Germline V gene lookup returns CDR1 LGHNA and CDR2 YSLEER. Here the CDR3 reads CASSQFGDRGNVDTQYF. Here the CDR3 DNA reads TGCGCCAGCAGCCAATTTGGGGACAGGGGTAACGTAGATACGCAGTATTTT.

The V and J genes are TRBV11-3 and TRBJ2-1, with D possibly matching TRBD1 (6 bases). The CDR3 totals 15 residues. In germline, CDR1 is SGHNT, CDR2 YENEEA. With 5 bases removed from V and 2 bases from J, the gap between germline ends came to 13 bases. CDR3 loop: CASSPRTEAYNEQFF. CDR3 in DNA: TGTGCCAGCAGCCCAAGGACAGAAGCCTACAATGAGCAGTTCTTC.

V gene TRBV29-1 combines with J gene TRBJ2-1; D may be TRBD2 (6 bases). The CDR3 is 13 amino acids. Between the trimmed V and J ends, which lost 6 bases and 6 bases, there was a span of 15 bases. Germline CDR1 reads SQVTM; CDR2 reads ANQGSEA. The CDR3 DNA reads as TGCAGCGTCACGGGACTCTTTCCCAATGAGCAGTTCTTC. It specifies CSVTGLFPNEQFF.